The clone carrying this T cell receptor (beta chain) has only a few counts. Antigen: not known. This specimen belongs to a study of CD8 T cells in ankylosing spondylitis. MiXCR was run by TCRdb on the 5' RACE reads, yielding one entry per CDR3 protein. The sample shows approximately 340,000 distinct CDR3 sequences, roughly 14% of them seen only once. The CDR3 loop spans 16 amino acids. The germline V and J ends were trimmed by 2 bases and 8 bases, with 23 bases remaining between them. Germline loops: CDR1 GTSNPN, CDR2 SVGIG (reference sequence). Whole-study results and caveats: Some of these motif variants have turned up before, in reports on reactive arthritis synovial fluid and blood. Typical of ankylosing spondylitis blood, it appeared, was a TCR beta motif of under 10 highly homologous variants.

The rearrangement uses TRBV30 and TRBJ2-3, with a possible D match to TRBD2 (5 bases). The sample was blood, either unsorted or a sorted T cell fraction (not recorded which). This receptor was identified in a male donor with ankylosing spondylitis or in good health (not recorded which). The CDR3: CAWSYSGFSSGGTQYF. CDR3 nucleotides: TGTGCCTGGAGTTATTCGGGGTTCTCAAGCGGTGGTACGCAGTATTTT.